Shown below are 24 T cell receptor beta chains from a single sample sequenced in a study of cytomegalovirus exposure and HLA in healthy donors. PCR was performed using 60 Vbeta and 13 Jbeta primers. This table comes from immunoSEQ multiplex PCR, and its TCRdb copy is limited to in-frame clones, with some not included. The repertoire includes 80,000 to 100,000 clones, under 80% of them detected once, and under 7.5% sits in the top ten. The sequencing sample was made of PBMCs. All receptors derive from a middle-aged man in good health and CMV-seropositive.

The rearrangement links TRBV9 to TRBJ2-3; 16 bases align to TRBD2. V lost 4 bases to trimming and J lost 5 bases; unmatched junction nucleotides: 4. Germline CDR1 and CDR2: SGDLS and YYNGEE. This CDR3 region has 16 residues. The CDR3 bases are TGTGCCAGCAGCCTTGGGACTAGCGGGGGGGGAGATACGCAGTATTTT. Residues: CASSLGTSGGGDTQYF.

J is TRBJ1-5 and V is TRBV6-5, with a possible D match to TRBD1 (6 bases). The CDR3 runs 16 residues. With 2 bases removed from V and 3 bases from J, the gap between germline ends came to 14 bases. CDR1 MNHEY and CDR2 SVGAGI come from the germline V gene. The CDR3 sequence is CASSYRDILPNQPQHF. The CDR3 nucleotides are TGTGCCAGCAGTTACAGGGACATCCTGCCCAATCAGCCCCAGCATTTT.

This rearrangement joins TRBV28 to TRBJ2-7; D uncertain. V was shortened by 3 bases and J by 3 bases, with 12 bases between the two germline ends. The CDR3 runs to 14 residues. Germline CDR1 reads MDHEN; CDR2 reads SYDVKM. CDR3 residues: CASSFVAGNYEQYF. As DNA, the CDR3 is TGTGCCAGCAGTTTTGTCGCAGGAAACTACGAGCAGTACTTC.

V and J are TRBV6-1 and TRBJ1-2; TRBD1 might be the D (5 bases). V was cut by 0 bases and J by 6 bases, with 11 bases left in between. The V gene's germline CDR1 is MNHNS and CDR2 SASEGT. This CDR3 has 14 amino acids. The CDR3 sequence: CASSEALRGDGYTF. CDR3 bases: TGTGCCAGCAGTGAAGCGCTTCGGGGGGATGGCTACACCTTC.

There are a few counts of this clone. The chain employs TRBV30 and TRBJ1-4; perhaps TRBD1 as D (5 bases). Germline V gives CDR1 GTSNPN, CDR2 SVGIG (reference sequence). V was clipped by 6 bases and J by 7 bases, with 12 bases between them. This CDR3 has 12 amino acids. CDR3 amino acids: CACTRGGEKLFF. The CDR3 region has the DNA TGTGCCTGCACTAGGGGAGGTGAAAAACTGTTTTTT.

The chain recombines TRBV18 with TRBJ1-1; D ambiguous. CDR1 and CDR2 (germline): KGHSH, LQKENI. Trimming stripped 3 bases from V and 0 bases from J, with 5 bases between. CDR3 length: 13 amino acids. CDR3 amino acids: CASSPQVNTEAFF. The CDR3 coding sequence is TGTGCCAGCTCACCGCAGGTGAACACTGAAGCTTTCTTT.

The V gene is TRBV5-1, the J gene TRBJ2-7, with a possible D match to TRBD1 (5 bases). This CDR3 spans 12 amino acids. Trimming took 5 bases from V and 3 from J, leaving 9 bases between them. Per germline, CDR1 SGHRS and CDR2 YFSETQ. CDR3 sequence reads: CASSSDSYEQYF. Here the CDR3 DNA reads TGCGCCAGCAGTTCCGACAGCTACGAGCAGTACTTC.

V usage is TRBV5-6 and J usage is TRBJ1-2; no definite D call. The CDR3 is made up of 13 amino acids. Trimming cost V 6 bases and J 7 bases, with 16 bases left between them. Germline CDR1 and CDR2: SGHDT and YYEEEE. DNA of the CDR3: TGTGCCAGCAACCCCACGGGAGGAGGTGGCTACACCTTC. Translating gives CASNPTGGGGYTF.

This clone appeared once. CDR3 in DNA: TGTGCCAGCAGTTTCCTTTCTAAGTACCAAGAGACCCAGTACTTC. Encoded protein: CASSFLSKYQETQYF. The V and J genes are TRBV7-9 and TRBJ2-5; D is undetermined. The CDR3 has 15 residues. The germline V gene encodes CDR1 SEHNR and CDR2 FQNEAQ (reference sequence). Trimming left V 6 bases short and J 0 bases short, with 14 bases between.

This rearrangement joins TRBV19 to TRBJ2-3; 11 nucleotides align to TRBD2. Germline assignment: CDR1 LNHDA and CDR2 SQIVND (reference sequence). The CDR3 is 19 residues long. V lost 1 base, J lost 2 bases, and 11 bases stayed unmatched. The CDR3 bases are TGTGCCAGTAGTATAGGATTGGTCCTAGCGGGGGGAAACACAGATACGCAGTATTTT. Its protein is CASSIGLVLAGGNTDTQYF.

This chain uses TRBV2 with TRBJ2-5, with TRBD2 matching 10 bases. Losses at the gene ends were 8 bases for V and 4 bases for J; bases not matched to a gene: 10. Germline-derived CDR1 and CDR2 are SNHLY and FYNNEI. The CDR3 is 15 amino acids. Written as DNA, the CDR3 is TGTGCCAGCCAGACCCAGCGGGGGGGCCTAGAGACCCAGTACTTC. It encodes CASQTQRGGLETQYF.

This clone appeared once. The rearrangement joins TRBV7-9 to TRBJ1-6; tentatively, D is TRBD1 (6 bases). V shed 5 bases and J shed 5 bases, with 10 bases lying between them. Looked up from germline, CDR1 is SEHNR and CDR2 is FQNEAQ (reference sequence). This CDR3 is built from 14 residues. The CDR3 region has the DNA TGTGCCAGCAGCCAAACAGGGAATAATTCACCCCTCCACTTT. Residues: CASSQTGNNSPLHF.

V usage is TRBV27 and J usage is TRBJ2-1, with a weak D call TRBD1 (6 bases). CDR1 MNHEY and CDR2 SMNVEV come from the germline V gene (reference sequence). The ends were cut back, 6 bases at V and 5 bases at J, with 11 bases in the middle. This CDR3 has 13 amino acids. The CDR3 spells CASSPTGNNEQFF. In DNA, the CDR3 is TGTGCCAGCAGCCCGACAGGAAACAATGAGCAGTTCTTC.

This clone was recorded a few times. The chain links TRBV9 to TRBJ2-1, with D possibly being TRBD2 (6 bases). V lost 0 bases to trimming and J lost 8 bases, with 9 bases between them. This CDR3 comprises 13 residues. Germline V CDR1 and CDR2: SGDLS, YYNGEE. CDR3 amino acids: CASSVATSHEQFF. CDR3 nucleotide sequence: TGTGCCAGCAGCGTAGCTACTAGCCATGAGCAGTTCTTC.

This clone has a handful of counts. The genes are TRBV7-2 and TRBJ2-3, with 7 bases matching TRBD2. This CDR3 spans 15 amino acids. Germline assignment: CDR1 SGHTA and CDR2 FQGNSA. Trimming removed 4 bases from V and 2 bases from J; junction bases left unmatched: 6. The CDR3 region is CASSSRDYITDTQYF. CDR3 sequence (DNA): TGTGCCAGCAGCTCCCGGGACTACATCACAGATACGCAGTATTTT.

This chain links TRBV11-2 with TRBJ1-4; D remains unclear. The CDR3 runs to 13 residues. V dropped 1 base and J dropped 7 bases, with 7 bases sitting between them. Germline V lookup: CDR1 SGHAT, CDR2 FQNNGV. Here the CDR3 reads CASSLGEGEKLFF. DNA for the CDR3: TGTGCCAGCAGCTTAGGCGAGGGTGAAAAACTGTTTTTT.

CDR3 amino acids: CASTHRGTDTQYF. CDR3 in DNA: TGTGCCAGTACCCACCGGGGTACAGATACGCAGTATTTT. The genes are TRBV19 and TRBJ2-3; possible D gene TRBD2, 5 bases. CDR1 is LNHDA and CDR2 is SQIVND in the germline V gene (reference sequence). The CDR3 covers 13 residues. Trimming removed 7 bases at V and 3 bases at J, with 11 bases between.

The chain recombines TRBV30 with TRBJ1-1, with TRBD1 matching over 9 bases. CDR1 is GTSNPN, CDR2 SVGIG, per germline (reference sequence). This CDR3 has 13 amino acids. After removal of 4 bases from V and 5 bases from J, the junction contained 5 bases not matched to a gene. The CDR3 nucleotides are TGTGCCTGGACGGGACAGGGCAAGACTGAAGCTTTCTTT. Its translation is CAWTGQGKTEAFF.

The chain has TRBV30 and TRBJ1-6; 8 nucleotides agree with TRBD1. CDR3 length equals 15 residues. Germline CDR1 reads GTSNPN; CDR2 reads SVGIG (reference sequence). Trimming cost V 3 bases and J 4 bases; bases outside gene matches: 5. Here the CDR3 reads CAWRPRDRYNSPLHF. The CDR3 DNA is TGTGCCTGGAGACCCCGGGACAGGTATAATTCACCCCTCCACTTT.

The genes are TRBV15 and TRBJ1-1; D not resolved. Trimming removed 0 bases at V and 5 bases at J, with 13 bases between. Germline V gives CDR1 LNHNV, CDR2 YYDKDF (reference sequence). The CDR3 loop spans 15 amino acids. The DNA for the CDR3 is TGTGCCACCAGCAGAGACCGGGAGGGAGAGACTGAAGCTTTCTTT. Translation gives CATSRDREGETEAFF.

The rearrangement joins TRBV18 to TRBJ1-5, with a possible D match to TRBD1 (5 bases). V was shortened by 0 bases and J by 0 bases, with 6 bases between the two germline ends. The length of the CDR3 is 15 residues. In germline, CDR1 is KGHSH, CDR2 LQKENI. This CDR3 is CASSPPGGSNQPQHF. Here the CDR3 DNA reads TGTGCCAGCTCACCACCGGGGGGTAGCAATCAGCCCCAGCATTTT.

V usage is TRBV6-6 and J usage is TRBJ2-7; weak D call: TRBD2 (6 bases). V was trimmed by 2 bases and J by 0 bases, leaving 11 bases between them. The CDR3 is made up of 15 amino acids. Germline lookup yields CDR1 MNHNY and CDR2 SVGAGI (reference sequence). CDR3: CASSYNGGSSYEQYF. As DNA, the CDR3 is TGTGCCAGCAGTTACAACGGGGGTTCCTCCTACGAGCAGTACTTC.

The chain is built from TRBV5-5 and TRBJ1-4; TRBD1 matches 8 bases. Germline V gene lookup returns CDR1 SGHKS and CDR2 YYEKEE (reference sequence). CDR3 size: 17 residues. The ends lost 1 base at V and 0 bases at J; junction bases unmatched: 5. The CDR3 loop is CASSLSDRAATNEKLFF. The DNA for the CDR3 is TGTGCCAGCAGCTTGTCGGACAGGGCTGCAACTAATGAAAAACTGTTTTTT.

This chain connects TRBV21-1 to TRBJ2-7; the D segment call TRBD1 is taken from the table without a DNA check. TRBV21-1 represents a pseudogene. The CDR3 has 17 amino acids. The CDR3 loop is CASSKVPGQGIPYEQYF. The CDR3 DNA follows: TGTGCCAGCAGCAAGGTTCCGGGACAGGGGATACCCTACGAGCAGTACTTC.